The clone carrying this T cell receptor (beta chain) was observed a single time. Its cognate antigen is unknown. The healthy controls were matched to patients by age and sex. Deletions cut 0 bases from V and 1 base from J, with 6 bases between. This CDR3 spans 14 amino acids. Looked up from germline, CDR1 is LNHNV and CDR2 is YYDKDF (reference sequence). The source of the sample is a study of CD8 T cells in Susac syndrome. Reverse transcription of roughly 0.5 to 1 ug RNA used random hexamers. TCRdb redid the calling of the immunoSEQ multiplex PCR reads with MiXCR, one entry per CDR3 protein. The sample has 100,000 to 150,000 distinct CDR3 sequences, about 93% seen once. Study-wide results and limits: TCR sequencing and HLA analysis covered a relatively small number of individuals.

The sequenced material came from CD4+ T cells from PBMCs. The TCR sequence derives from a human donor in good health. The genes are TRBV15 and TRBJ1-1; possible D gene TRBD1, 5 bases. Here the CDR3 reads CATSRDGQNTEAFF. CDR3 DNA: TGTGCCACCAGCAGAGACGGACAGAACACTGAAGCTTTCTTT.